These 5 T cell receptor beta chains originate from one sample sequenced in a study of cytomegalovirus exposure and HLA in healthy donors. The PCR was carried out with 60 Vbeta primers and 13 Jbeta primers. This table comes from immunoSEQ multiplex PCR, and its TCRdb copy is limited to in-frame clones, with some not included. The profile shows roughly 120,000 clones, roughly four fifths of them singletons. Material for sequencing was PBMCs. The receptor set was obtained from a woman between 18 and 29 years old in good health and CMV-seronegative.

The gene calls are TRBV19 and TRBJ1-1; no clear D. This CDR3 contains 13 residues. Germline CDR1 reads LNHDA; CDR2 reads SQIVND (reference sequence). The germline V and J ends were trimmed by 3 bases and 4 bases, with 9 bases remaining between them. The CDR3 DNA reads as TGTGCCAGTAGTATCGGCCAGGTCACTGAAGCTTTCTTT. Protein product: CASSIGQVTEAFF.

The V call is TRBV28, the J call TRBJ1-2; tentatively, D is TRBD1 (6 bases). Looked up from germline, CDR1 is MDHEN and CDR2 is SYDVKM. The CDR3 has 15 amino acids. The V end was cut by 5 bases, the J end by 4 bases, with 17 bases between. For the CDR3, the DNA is TGTGCCAGCAGTCAACAGGGCGGAACCATCTATGGCTACACCTTC. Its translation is CASSQQGGTIYGYTF.

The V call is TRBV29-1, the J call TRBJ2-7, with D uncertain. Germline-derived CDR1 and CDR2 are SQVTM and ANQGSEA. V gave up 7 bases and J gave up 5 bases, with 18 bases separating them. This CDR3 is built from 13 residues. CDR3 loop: CSAKSGLADEQYF. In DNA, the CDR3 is TGCAGCGCCAAGTCCGGTCTTGCCGACGAGCAGTACTTC.

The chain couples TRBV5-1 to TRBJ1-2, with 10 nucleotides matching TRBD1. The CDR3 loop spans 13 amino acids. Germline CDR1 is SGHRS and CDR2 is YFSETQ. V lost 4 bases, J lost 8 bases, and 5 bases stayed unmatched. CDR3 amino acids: CASSRGQGEGYTF. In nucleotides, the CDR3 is TGCGCCAGCAGCCGCGGACAGGGGGAAGGCTACACCTTC.

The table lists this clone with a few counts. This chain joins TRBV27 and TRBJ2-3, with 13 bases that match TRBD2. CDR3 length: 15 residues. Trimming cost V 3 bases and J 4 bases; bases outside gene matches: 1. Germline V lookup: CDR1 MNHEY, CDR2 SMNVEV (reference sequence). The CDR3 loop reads CASSFTSGGADTQYF. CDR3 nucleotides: TGTGCCAGCAGTTTTACTAGCGGGGGGGCAGATACGCAGTATTTT.